The 27 T cell receptor beta chains in this list originate from one sample, sequenced in a study of T-cell reconstitution after alpha-beta-depleted transplantation in children. The TCRbeta library incorporated unique molecular identifiers. TCRdb called the PCR reads again in MiXCR, with one record for every CDR3 protein. The sample yields some 81,000 distinct CDR3 sequences, less than 15% seen once. Here the sequenced sample was PBMCs, mostly from graft donor cells, taken 180 days after TCRalphabeta/CD19-depleted stem cell transplant. These receptors all stem from a male patient aged 2-9 years who had a stem cell transplant for acute lymphoblastic leukemia, so the T cells may come from the graft donor.

This clonotype has more than one count but fewer than ten. The V and J genes are TRBV10-3 and TRBJ2-7; TRBD1 matches 9 bases. J lost 5 bases, V lost 9 bases, and 8 bases had no gene match. The CDR3 length is 13 residues. Germline-derived CDR1 and CDR2 are ENHRY and SYGVKD. The CDR3 is CAMTDRGTNEQYF. The CDR3 DNA sequence: TGTGCCATGACGGACAGGGGAACGAACGAGCAGTACTTC.

This clonotype was recorded a few times. The chain has TRBV5-1 and TRBJ2-4, with 11 bases lining up with TRBD1. V was clipped by 3 bases and J by 7 bases; unmatched bases: 3. The CDR3 covers 14 residues. Looked up from germline, CDR1 is SGHRS and CDR2 is YFSETQ. The CDR3 region has the DNA TGCGCCAGCAGCTCCGGGACAGGGGGGAACATTCAGTACTTC. Its translation: CASSSGTGGNIQYF.

The V gene is TRBV11-2, the J gene TRBJ2-5; D is unresolved. The germline gives CDR1 SGHAT, CDR2 FQNNGV. Trimming removed 3 bases at V and 0 bases at J, with 11 bases between. This CDR3 is 15 amino acids long. CDR3 loop: CASSFTQQYQETQYF. The CDR3 nucleotides read TGTGCCAGCAGCTTTACCCAGCAGTACCAAGAGACCCAGTACTTC.

This clonotype has at least ten counts. The chain is built from TRBV20-1 and TRBJ2-3; 7 bases are shared with TRBD2. CDR1 DFQATT and CDR2 SNEGSKA come from the germline V gene (reference sequence). The trim removed 0 bases at V and 1 base at J, leaving 4 bases unmatched. This CDR3 comprises 15 residues. The CDR3 DNA is TGCAGTGCTAGAGATCTCCTAGCGGGCACAGATACGCAGTATTTT. Its protein product is CSARDLLAGTDTQYF.

Points on this clonotype: A single base separates this from a much larger clone, so it may be a read error. The chain recombines TRBV12-3 or TRBV12-4 with TRBJ2-5; 8 nucleotides align to TRBD1. With 6 bases clipped from V and 5 bases from J, the junction kept 5 bases outside the gene matches. The CDR3 sequence is 13 residues long. The CDR3 sequence: CASRQGAVETQYF. CDR3 bases: TGTGCCAGCAGGCAGGGGGCAGTGGAGACCCAGTACTTC.

This clonotype came up a few times. The chain employs TRBV27 and TRBJ2-7, with D unresolved. V lost 7 bases and J lost 3, with 4 bases in between. Germline loops: CDR1 MNHEY, CDR2 SMNVEV (reference sequence). This CDR3 contains 10 residues. CDR3 DNA: TGTGCCAGCACCTACTACGAGCAGTACTTC. Encoded protein: CASTYYEQYF.

This clonotype was detected many times. The chain links TRBV5-6 to TRBJ2-7, with TRBD1 identical over 7 bases. The V and J ends lost 0 bases and 7 bases, in that order; junction bases with no gene match: 13. This CDR3 comprises 16 residues. Germline lookup yields CDR1 SGHDT and CDR2 YYEEEE. CDR3 sequence (DNA): TGTGCCAGCAGCTTGGGGGGAACGACAGGGTGGCGGGAGCAGTACTTC. This translates into CASSLGGTTGWREQYF.

This clonotype was recorded at least ten times. V is TRBV12-3 or TRBV12-4 and J is TRBJ2-2; TRBD1 agrees at 10 bases. Losses at the gene ends were 9 bases for V and 3 bases for J; bases not matched to a gene: 7. The CDR3 length is 15 residues. This CDR3 is CASSGQGRDTGELFF. In nucleotides, the CDR3 is TGTGCCAGTTCGGGACAGGGGCGTGACACCGGGGAGCTGTTTTTT.

The CDR3 region is CATSSTGLGTGELFF. In DNA, the CDR3 is TGTGCCACCAGTTCTACAGGGTTGGGGACCGGGGAGCTGTTTTTT. The chain carries TRBV24-1 and TRBJ2-2; TRBD1 is a possible D gene (6 bases). The germline CDR1 and CDR2 sequences are KGHDR and SFDVKD. The CDR3 spans 15 residues. With 6 bases removed from V and 5 bases from J, the gap between germline ends came to 15 bases.

This clonotype was counted at least ten times. This sequence joins TRBV7-6 and TRBJ2-2, with 8 bases aligning to TRBD2. J lost 7 bases, V lost 0 bases, and 1 base had no gene match. This CDR3 has 14 amino acids. Looked up from germline, CDR1 is SGHVS and CDR2 is FNYEAQ. CDR3 region: CASSLASGNGELFF. The CDR3 bases are TGTGCCAGCAGCTTAGCTAGCGGGAACGGGGAGCTGTTTTTT. Variable domain in full (rest from reference TRBV7-6 and TRBJ2-2): GAGVSQSPRYKVTKRGQDVALRCDPISGHVSLYWYRQALGQGPEFLTYFNYEAQQDKSGLPNDRFSAERPEGSISTLTIQRTEQRDSAMYRCASSLASGNGELFFGEGSRLTVL.

This clonotype was found a few times. The chain has TRBV6-5 and TRBJ1-2; D unclear. Germline-derived CDR1 and CDR2 are MNHEY and SVGAGI. The CDR3 sequence is 14 residues long. V gave up 0 bases and J gave up 0 bases, with 5 bases separating them. The CDR3 loop reads CASSYSAANYGYTF. The CDR3 bases are TGTGCCAGCAGTTACTCAGCAGCTAACTATGGCTACACCTTC.

A few counts support this clonotype. This rearrangement joins TRBV24-1 to TRBJ2-5, with a weak D call TRBD2 (5 bases). Looked up from germline, CDR1 is KGHDR and CDR2 is SFDVKD. With 3 bases removed from V and 2 bases from J, the gap between germline ends came to 9 bases. There are 14 residues in the CDR3. The CDR3 DNA is TGTGCCACCAGTGATACGGGGTTACAAGAGACCCAGTACTTC. Translating gives CATSDTGLQETQYF.

This clonotype was found a few times. This chain joins TRBV11-2 and TRBJ2-7; D not resolved. The CDR3 is 13 amino acids. Germline V lookup: CDR1 SGHAT, CDR2 FQNNGV. V was cut by 5 bases and J by 2 bases, with 10 bases left in between. CDR3 amino acids: CASSPNLPYEQYF. The DNA for the CDR3 is TGTGCCAGCAGCCCGAACCTACCCTACGAGCAGTACTTC.

This clonotype has just a few counts. The rearrangement links TRBV20-1 to TRBJ1-6; the D gene is possibly TRBD1 (6 bases). The V end was cut by 8 bases, the J end by 4 bases, with 15 bases between. The CDR3 contains 14 residues. Germline V lookup: CDR1 DFQATT, CDR2 SNEGSKA (reference sequence). The CDR3, as DNA: TGCAGTTCACCGGGGGCGGTATATAATTCACCCCTCCACTTT. Translation: CSSPGAVYNSPLHF.

The chain joins TRBV27 to TRBJ2-7, with a tentative D call TRBD2 (5 bases). V was pared by 7 bases and J by 5 bases, with 15 bases between. Germline V gives CDR1 MNHEY, CDR2 SMNVEV (reference sequence). The CDR3 has 13 amino acids. The CDR3 reads CASIPPGKHEQYF. CDR3 bases: TGTGCCAGCATCCCTCCCGGGAAACACGAGCAGTACTTC.

Only a few counts were recorded for this clonotype. This chain joins TRBV6-1 and TRBJ2-1; TRBD1 aligns across 7 bases. From germline, CDR1 is MNHNS and CDR2 SASEGT. After removal of 2 bases from V and 12 bases from J, the junction contained 7 bases not matched to a gene. This CDR3 comprises 13 residues. CDR3 DNA: TGTGCCAGCAGTGAATCCTTCCGGGACAGGCAGTTCTTC. Residues: CASSESFRDRQFF.

The rearrangement uses TRBV13 and TRBJ2-3; possibly TRBD1 for D (5 bases). V was clipped by 2 bases and J by 2 bases, with 14 bases between them. This CDR3 region has 16 residues. Germline lookup yields CDR1 PRHDT and CDR2 FYEKMQ (reference sequence). CDR3 coding DNA: TGTGCCAGCAGCTTAAAACCTTCAGGGTACACAGATACGCAGTATTTT. It codes for CASSLKPSGYTDTQYF.

This chain joins TRBV7-9 and TRBJ2-1, with a tentative D call TRBD1 (6 bases). V gave up 1 base and J gave up 6 bases, with 13 bases separating them. Germline loops: CDR1 SEHNR, CDR2 FQNEAQ (reference sequence). The CDR3 totals 15 residues. The CDR3 is CASSLGTVPFNEQFF. CDR3 coding DNA: TGTGCCAGCAGCTTAGGGACAGTACCCTTCAATGAGCAGTTCTTC.

This clonotype showed up just a few times. The chain couples TRBV10-3 to TRBJ2-7, with unresolved D. CDR1 and CDR2 from the germline V gene are ENHRY and SYGVKD. Trimming pared 8 bases from V and 0 bases from J, leaving 20 bases between. The CDR3 sequence is 16 residues long. The DNA of the CDR3 is TGTGCCATCTCGACCCCCAGTAAGCCCATCTCCTACGAGCAGTACTTC. It encodes CAISTPSKPISYEQYF.

This clonotype was seen a few times. This chain connects TRBV4-3 to TRBJ1-6; 7 bases align to TRBD1. Germline V CDR1 and CDR2: LGHNA, YSLEER. The CDR3 has 17 residues. With V trimmed by 0 bases and J by 4 bases, 6 bases remained unmatched. The CDR3 reads CASSQEPGQTYNSPLHF. The CDR3, as DNA: TGCGCCAGCAGCCAAGAGCCGGGACAGACTTATAATTCACCCCTCCACTTT.

V gene TRBV6-1 combines with J gene TRBJ2-7; no clear D. V shed 6 bases and J shed 2 bases, with 14 bases lying between them. Germline lookup yields CDR1 MNHNS and CDR2 SASEGT. The CDR3 totals 14 residues. The CDR3 here is CASSLGEAPYEQYF. The CDR3 bases are TGTGCCAGCAGCCTCGGCGAGGCCCCCTACGAGCAGTACTTC.

The sample holds a few counts of this clonotype. J is TRBJ1-3 and V is TRBV7-2; no firm D call. The V and J ends lost 3 bases and 7 bases respectively, with 16 bases between them. Germline V CDR1 and CDR2: SGHTA, FQGNSA. The CDR3 has 15 amino acids. CDR3 DNA sequence: TGTGCCAGCAGCTTCCGCGGTCGGGGTATGAACACCATATATTTT. This gives the protein CASSFRGRGMNTIYF.

The V and J genes are TRBV24-1 and TRBJ1-4; D remains ambiguous. CDR3 length equals 14 residues. Germline V gives CDR1 KGHDR, CDR2 SFDVKD. V gave up 4 bases and J gave up 5 bases, with 10 bases separating them. The CDR3 region has the DNA TGTGCCACCAGTGAAGGTTTAGTAAATGAAAAACTGTTTTTT. Translated: CATSEGLVNEKLFF.

The chain joins TRBV5-1 to TRBJ2-2, with D possibly called TRBD1 or TRBD2 (5 bases each). The CDR3 covers 16 residues. Trimming pared 4 bases from V and 5 bases from J, leaving 18 bases between. Germline CDR1 is SGHRS and CDR2 is YFSETQ. The CDR3 loop is CASSPAGQGETGELFF. CDR3 coding DNA: TGCGCCAGCAGCCCGGCTGGGCAGGGAGAAACCGGGGAGCTGTTTTTT.

J is TRBJ2-4 and V is TRBV28; D ambiguous. The germline gives CDR1 MDHEN, CDR2 SYDVKM. The CDR3 contains 15 residues. Trimming pared 10 bases from V and 6 bases from J, leaving 22 bases between. The CDR3 is CATGGDDKSGNIQYF. DNA for the CDR3: TGTGCCACCGGCGGCGATGACAAATCGGGAAACATTCAGTACTTC.

This clonotype has more than one count but fewer than ten. V usage is TRBV7-2 and J usage is TRBJ1-2; no reliable D call. The CDR3 length is 14 residues. In germline, CDR1 is SGHTA, CDR2 FQGNSA. V was pared by 5 bases and J by 6 bases, with 16 bases between. The CDR3 loop is CASSGPRGRDGYTF. The CDR3 DNA sequence: TGTGCCAGCAGCGGTCCTCGGGGTAGGGATGGCTACACCTTC.

CDR3 sequence: CSASSRLRGGYTF. The CDR3 nucleotides read TGCAGTGCTAGTTCCAGGCTCCGAGGGGGCTACACCTTC. This chain joins TRBV20-1 and TRBJ1-2; D is unclear. The CDR3 length is 13 residues. Germline V gene lookup returns CDR1 DFQATT and CDR2 SNEGSKA (reference sequence). Trimming removed 3 bases at V and 8 bases at J, with 16 bases between.